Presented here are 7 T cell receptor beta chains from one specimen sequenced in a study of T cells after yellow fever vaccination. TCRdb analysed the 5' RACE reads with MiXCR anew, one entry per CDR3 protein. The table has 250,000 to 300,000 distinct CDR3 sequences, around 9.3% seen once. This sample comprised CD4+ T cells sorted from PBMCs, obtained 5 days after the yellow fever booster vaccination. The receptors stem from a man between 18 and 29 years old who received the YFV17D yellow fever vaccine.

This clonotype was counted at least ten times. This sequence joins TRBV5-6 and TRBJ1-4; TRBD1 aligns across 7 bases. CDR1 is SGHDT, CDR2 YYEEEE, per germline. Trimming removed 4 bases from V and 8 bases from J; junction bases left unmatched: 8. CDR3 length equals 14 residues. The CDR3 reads CASSPTGFAEKLFF. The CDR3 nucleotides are TGTGCCAGCAGCCCGACAGGGTTTGCAGAAAAACTGTTTTTT. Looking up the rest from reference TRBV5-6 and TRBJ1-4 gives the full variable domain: DAGVTQSPTHLIKTRGQQVTLRCSPKSGHDTVSWYQQALGQGPQFIFQYYEEEERQRGNFPDRFSGHQFPNYSSELNVNALLLGDSALYLCASSPTGFAEKLFFGSGTQLSVL.

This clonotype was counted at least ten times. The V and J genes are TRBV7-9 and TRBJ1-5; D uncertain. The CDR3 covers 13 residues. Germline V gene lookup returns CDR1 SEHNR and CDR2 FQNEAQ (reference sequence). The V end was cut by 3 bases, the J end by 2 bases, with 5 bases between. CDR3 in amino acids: CASSFRGNQPQHF. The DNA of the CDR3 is TGTGCCAGCAGCTTCCGGGGCAATCAGCCCCAGCATTTT.

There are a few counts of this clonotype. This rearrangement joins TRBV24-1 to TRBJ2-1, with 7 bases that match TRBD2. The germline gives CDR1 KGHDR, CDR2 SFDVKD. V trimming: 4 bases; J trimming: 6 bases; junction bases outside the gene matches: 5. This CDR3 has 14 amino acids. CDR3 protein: CATSDPASGNEQFF. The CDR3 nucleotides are TGTGCCACCAGTGACCCGGCTAGCGGCAATGAGCAGTTCTTC.

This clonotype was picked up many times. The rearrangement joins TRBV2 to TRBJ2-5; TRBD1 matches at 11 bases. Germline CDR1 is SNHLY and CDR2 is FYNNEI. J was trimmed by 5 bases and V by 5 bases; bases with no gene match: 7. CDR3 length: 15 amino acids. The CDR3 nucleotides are TGTGCCAGCAGTAACCGGGACAGGGGGGTTGAGACCCAGTACTTC. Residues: CASSNRDRGVETQYF.

In DNA, the CDR3 is TGTGCCAGCAACCCCGGGACAGGGTTTTACAATGAGCAGTTCTTC. Its translation is CASNPGTGFYNEQFF. The chain employs TRBV27 and TRBJ2-1; 9 nucleotides align to TRBD1. The CDR3 loop spans 15 amino acids. In germline, CDR1 is MNHEY, CDR2 SMNVEV (reference sequence). V lost 7 bases to trimming and J lost 4 bases; unmatched junction nucleotides: 8.

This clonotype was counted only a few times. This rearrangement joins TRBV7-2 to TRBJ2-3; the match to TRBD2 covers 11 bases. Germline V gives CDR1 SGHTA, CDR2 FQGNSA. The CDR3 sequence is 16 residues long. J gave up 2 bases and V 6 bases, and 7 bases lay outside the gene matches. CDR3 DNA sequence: TGTGCCAGCAGAAAGTCTAGCGGGGGGACCACAGATACGCAGTATTTT. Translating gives CASRKSSGGTTDTQYF.

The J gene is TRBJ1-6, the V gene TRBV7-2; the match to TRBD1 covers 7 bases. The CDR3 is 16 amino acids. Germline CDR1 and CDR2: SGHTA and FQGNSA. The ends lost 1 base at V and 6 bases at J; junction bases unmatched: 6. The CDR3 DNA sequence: TGTGCCAGCAGCTTAGTATTTACAGGGGCTAATTCACCCCTCCACTTT. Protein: CASSLVFTGANSPLHF.